This TCR beta chain is drawn from a study of T-cell reconstitution after alpha-beta-depleted transplantation in children. CDR1 and CDR2 (germline): SGHDT, YYEEEE. The V gene lost 2 bases and the J gene lost 6 bases, with 17 bases spanning the gap. CDR3 length: 15 residues. This clonotype was recorded a few times. As it was prepared, the TCRbeta library received unique molecular identifiers. TCRdb used MiXCR to reprocess the PCR reads, holding one entry per CDR3 protein. The sample includes roughly 500,000 distinct CDR3 sequences, about an eighth of them seen just once. This chain connects TRBV5-6 to TRBJ1-1; a weak D match, TRBD1 (6 bases). This sequence originates from a human donor who donated a stem cell graft to a child with combined immunodeficiency. The material sequenced was PBMCs from the stem cell graft donor, taken from the stem cell graft. The chain's CDR3 is CASSFTGRGTPEAFF. CDR3 DNA sequence: TGTGCCAGCAGCTTCACAGGGCGGGGGACCCCTGAAGCTTTCTTT.